This T cell receptor beta chain is drawn from a study of blood T cells in healthy people across ages. The authors ran a second PCR of 7 to 11 cycles using a sample-barcoded 5' primer and a J-beta primer mix. TCRdb processed the 5' RACE reads anew with MiXCR; each CDR3 protein has one entry. The table lists 1.5 million to 2 million distinct CDR3 sequences, 49% of them singletons. This TCR was sampled from a middle-aged woman in good health. Material for sequencing was blood.

The CDR3 coding sequence is TGTGCCAGCAGCGTCACTGGTGTTGCTAATGAAAAACTGTTTTTT. Protein sequence: CASSVTGVANEKLFF. The chain carries TRBV9 and TRBJ1-4; D call uncertain. Trimming cost V 2 bases and J 3 bases, with 11 bases left between them. This CDR3 contains 15 residues. CDR1 SGDLS and CDR2 YYNGEE come from the germline V gene.